Each of the 5 T cell receptor beta chains below was sequenced from the same sample in a study of blood T cells in healthy people across ages. Primers used in a second PCR of roughly 7 to 11 cycles were a sample-barcoded 5' primer and a J-beta primer mix. TCRdb re-called the 5' RACE reads with MiXCR, one entry per CDR3 protein. The sample carries some 1.6 million distinct CDR3 sequences, about 35% recorded once. Material: blood. Receptor source: a woman aged 30 to 39 in good health.

V and J are TRBV14 and TRBJ2-5; D is tentatively TRBD1 or TRBD2 (8 bases each). CDR3 length equals 18 residues. V gave up 1 base and J gave up 11 bases, with 29 bases separating them. Looked up from germline, CDR1 is SGHDN and CDR2 is FVKESK. For the CDR3, the DNA is TGTGCCAGCAGCCAAGGACAGGGGCCGACTAGCGCCCGTACTCAGCAGTACTTC. Protein: CASSQGQGPTSARTQQYF.

This clonotype was seen just once. In DNA, the CDR3 is TGCGCCAGCAACTTCGGGACGGGGAATCAGCCCCAGCATTTT. Encoded protein: CASNFGTGNQPQHF. The V gene is TRBV5-1, the J gene TRBJ1-5, with D possibly TRBD1 on 5 matching bases. The V end lost 6 bases, the J end lost 4 bases, and 14 bases lay between the germline ends. The CDR3 runs 14 residues. Germline V lookup: CDR1 SGHRS, CDR2 YFSETQ.

The chain recombines TRBV10-3 with TRBJ2-2, with a weak D call TRBD2 (5 bases). Per the germline V gene, CDR1 is ENHRY and CDR2 is SYGVKD. V lost 1 base, J lost 5 bases, and 11 bases lay in between. The length of the CDR3 is 15 residues. In DNA, the CDR3 is TGTGCCATCAGTGAGTACATAGGAGGTACCGGGGAGCTGTTTTTT. Residues: CAISEYIGGTGELFF.

This chain uses TRBV7-9 with TRBJ1-2; TRBD1 matches 7 bases. Germline lookup yields CDR1 SEHNR and CDR2 FQNEAQ (reference sequence). The CDR3 runs to 15 residues. Trimming took 3 bases from V and 8 from J; bases not matched to a gene: 12. This CDR3 is CASSFGGQALYGYTF. The CDR3 DNA reads as TGTGCCAGCAGCTTTGGCGGACAGGCCCTCTACGGCTACACCTTC.

The chain combines TRBV7-9 with TRBJ2-7; D might be TRBD1 (6 bases). Germline-derived CDR1 and CDR2 are SEHNR and FQNEAQ (reference sequence). Between the trimmed V and J ends, which lost 4 bases and 0 bases, there was a span of 22 bases. This CDR3 has 18 amino acids. The CDR3 spells CASSSSLPGHLYSYEQYF. CDR3 coding DNA: TGTGCCAGCAGCTCCTCTCTTCCGGGACACCTTTACTCCTACGAGCAGTACTTC.